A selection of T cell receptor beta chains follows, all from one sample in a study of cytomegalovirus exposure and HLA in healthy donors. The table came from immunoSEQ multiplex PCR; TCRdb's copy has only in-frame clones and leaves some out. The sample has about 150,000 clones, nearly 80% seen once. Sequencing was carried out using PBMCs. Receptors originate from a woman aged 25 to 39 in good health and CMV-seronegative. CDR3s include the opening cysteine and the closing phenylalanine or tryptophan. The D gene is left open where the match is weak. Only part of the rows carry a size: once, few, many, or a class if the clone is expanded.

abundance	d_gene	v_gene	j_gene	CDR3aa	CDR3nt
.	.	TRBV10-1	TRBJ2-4	CASSDGGGENIQYF	TGCGCCAGCAGTGATGGAGGGGGCGAAAACATTCAGTACTTC
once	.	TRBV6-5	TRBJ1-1	CASNPDRRMNTEAFF	TGTGCCAGCAACCCAGACAGGCGTATGAACACTGAAGCTTTCTTT
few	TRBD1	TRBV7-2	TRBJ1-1	CASSPRDRGISNTEAFF	TGTGCCAGCAGCCCACGGGACAGGGGTATTTCGAACACTGAAGCTTTCTTT
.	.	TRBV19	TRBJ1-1	CASSVGLLAEAFF	TGTGCCAGTAGTGTAGGGCTCCTGGCTGAAGCTTTCTTT
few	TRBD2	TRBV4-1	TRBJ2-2	CASSQVSSGTGELFF	TGCGCCAGCAGCCAAGTTTCTAGCGGGACCGGGGAGCTGTTTTTT
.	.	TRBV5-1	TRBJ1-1	CASSLVTATEAFF	TGCGCCAGCAGCTTGGTGACAGCTACTGAAGCTTTCTTT
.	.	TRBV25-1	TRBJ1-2	CASSESPGPLYGYTF	TGTGCCAGCAGTGAATCGCCAGGGCCCCTGTATGGCTACACCTTC
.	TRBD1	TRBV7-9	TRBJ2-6	CASSLADRSVLTF	TGTGCCAGCAGCTTAGCGGACAGGTCCGTCCTGACTTTC
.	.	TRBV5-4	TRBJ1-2	CASSLARGQYGYTF	TGTGCCAGCAGCTTGGCCAGGGGACAATATGGCTACACCTTC
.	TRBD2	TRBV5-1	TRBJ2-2	CASSSQRGGPGELFF	TGCGCCAGCAGCTCACAGCGGGGGGGCCCTGGGGAGCTGTTTTTT
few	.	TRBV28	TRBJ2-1	CASSFGGRNNNEQFF	TGTGCCAGCAGTTTCGGGGGGCGGAATAACAATGAGCAGTTCTTC
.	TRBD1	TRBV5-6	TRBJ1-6	CASRGTEDYNSPLHF	TGTGCCAGCAGGGGGACAGAAGATTATAATTCACCCCTCCACTTT
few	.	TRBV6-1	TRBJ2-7	CASSEAGATYEQYF	TGTGCCAGCAGTGAGGCGGGGGCCACCTACGAGCAGTACTTC
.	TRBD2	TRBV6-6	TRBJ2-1	CASSYGGTSPTEQFF	TGTGCCAGCAGTTACGGGGGGACTAGCCCCACCGAGCAGTTCTTC
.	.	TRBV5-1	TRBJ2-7	CASSPLAGGSYEQYF	TGCGCCAGCAGCCCCCTCGCGGGCGGCTCCTACGAGCAGTACTTC
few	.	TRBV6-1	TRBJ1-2	CASSESRRGYGYTF	TGTGCCAGCAGTGAAAGCAGGAGGGGTTATGGCTACACCTTC
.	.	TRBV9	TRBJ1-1	CASSDKTVNTEAFF	TGTGCCAGCAGCGATAAGACAGTGAACACTGAAGCTTTCTTT
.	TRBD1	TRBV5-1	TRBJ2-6	CASSRTGGGGANVLTF	TGCGCCAGCAGCCGAACAGGGGGAGGTGGGGCCAACGTCCTGACTTTC
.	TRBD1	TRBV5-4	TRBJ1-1	CASSMWTGLNTEAFF	TGTGCCAGCAGCATGTGGACAGGACTGAACACTGAAGCTTTCTTT
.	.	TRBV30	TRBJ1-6	CAWKRRDMYNSPLHF	TGTGCCTGGAAAAGACGGGACATGTATAATTCACCCCTCCACTTT
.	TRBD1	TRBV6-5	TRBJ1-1	CASRRDRVDEAFF	TGTGCCAGCAGACGCGACAGGGTGGATGAAGCTTTCTTT
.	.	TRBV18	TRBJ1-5	CASSPGSDSNQPQHF	TGTGCCAGCTCACCAGGGAGTGATAGCAATCAGCCCCAGCATTTT
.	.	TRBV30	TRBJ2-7	CAWNPGVTYEQYF	TGTGCCTGGAACCCAGGGGTTACCTACGAGCAGTACTTC
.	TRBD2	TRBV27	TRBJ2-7	CASSLSRGFYEQYF	TGTGCCAGCAGTTTATCGCGGGGGTTCTACGAGCAGTACTTC
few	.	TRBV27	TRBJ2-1	CASSLIPTARDNEQFF	TGTGCCAGCAGCCTAATTCCCACGGCCAGGGACAATGAGCAGTTCTTC
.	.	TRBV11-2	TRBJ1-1	CASSSIRGGDTEAFF	TGTGCCAGCAGCTCCATCCGGGGAGGGGACACTGAAGCTTTCTTT
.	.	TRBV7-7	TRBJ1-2	CASSLAIGRGNYGYTF	TGTGCTAGCAGCTTAGCGATAGGCAGGGGCAACTATGGCTACACCTTC
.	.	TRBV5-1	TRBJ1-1	CASSRNRDTEAFF	TGCGCCAGCAGCCGTAACAGGGACACTGAAGCTTTCTTT
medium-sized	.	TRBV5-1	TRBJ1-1	CASSLGGDTEAFF	TGCGCCAGCAGCTTAGGGGGGGACACTGAAGCTTTCTTT
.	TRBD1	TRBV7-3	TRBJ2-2	CASSPKRTGDIGELFF	TGTGCCAGCAGCCCGAAACGGACAGGGGATATCGGGGAGCTGTTTTTT
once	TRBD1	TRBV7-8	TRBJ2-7	CASSLGQPYEQYF	TGTGCCAGCAGCTTGGGACAGCCTTACGAGCAGTACTTC
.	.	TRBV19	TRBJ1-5	CASRGRGNQPQHF	TGTGCCAGTCGAGGCAGGGGCAATCAGCCCCAGCATTTT
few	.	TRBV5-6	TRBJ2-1	CASSRTRGNEQFF	TGTGCCAGCAGCAGGACCCGAGGGAATGAGCAGTTCTTC
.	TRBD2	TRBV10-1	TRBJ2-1	CANRPPAGGFEQFF	TGCGCTAACCGGCCCCCAGCGGGGGGCTTCGAGCAGTTCTTC
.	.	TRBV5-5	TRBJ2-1	CASSLYDRGTAEQFF	TGTGCCAGCAGCTTGTACGATCGGGGGACGGCTGAGCAGTTCTTC
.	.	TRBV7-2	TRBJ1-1	CASSPRGRGNTEAFF	TGTGCCAGCAGCCCTCGAGGGAGGGGGAACACTGAAGCTTTCTTT
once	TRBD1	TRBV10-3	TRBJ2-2	CAISDRDSHRELFF	TGTGCCATCAGTGATAGGGACAGCCACCGGGAGCTGTTTTTT
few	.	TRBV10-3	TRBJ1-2	CAICPNLTYLAGYGYTF	TGTGCCATCTGCCCCAACCTGACCTATCTAGCTGGGTATGGCTACACCTTC
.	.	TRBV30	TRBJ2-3	CAWKLAGAITDTQYF	TGTGCCTGGAAATTGGCGGGGGCAATCACAGATACGCAGTATTTT
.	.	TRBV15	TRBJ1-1	CATSHLNTEAFF	TGTGCCACCTCACATCTTAACACTGAAGCTTTCTTT